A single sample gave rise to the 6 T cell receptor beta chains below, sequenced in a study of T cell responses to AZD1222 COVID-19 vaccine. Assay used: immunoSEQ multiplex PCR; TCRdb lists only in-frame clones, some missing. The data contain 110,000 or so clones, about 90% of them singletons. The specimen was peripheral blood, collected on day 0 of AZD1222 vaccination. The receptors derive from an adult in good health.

CDR3 sequence: CASSDGTGDYGYTF. The CDR3 region has the DNA TGTGCCAGCAGTGATGGGACAGGAGACTATGGCTACACCTTC. V usage is TRBV6-1 and J usage is TRBJ1-2, with 8 bases lining up with TRBD1. CDR3 length: 14 residues. Germline V gene sequence: CDR1 MNHNS, CDR2 SASEGT. Losses at the gene ends were 3 bases for V and 3 bases for J; bases not matched to a gene: 3.

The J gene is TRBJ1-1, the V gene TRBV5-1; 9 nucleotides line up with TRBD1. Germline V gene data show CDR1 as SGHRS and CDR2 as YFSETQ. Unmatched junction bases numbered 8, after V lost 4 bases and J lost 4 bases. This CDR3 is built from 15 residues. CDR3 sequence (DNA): TGCGCCAGCAGCCCTCTACAGGGGGCGGGCACTGAAGCTTTCTTT. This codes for CASSPLQGAGTEAFF.

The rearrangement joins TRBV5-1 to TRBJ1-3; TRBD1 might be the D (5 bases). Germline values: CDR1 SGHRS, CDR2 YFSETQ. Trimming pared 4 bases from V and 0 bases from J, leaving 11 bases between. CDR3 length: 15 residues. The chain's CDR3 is CASSEGTLSGNTIYF. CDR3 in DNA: TGCGCCAGCAGCGAAGGGACTCTCTCTGGAAACACCATATATTTT. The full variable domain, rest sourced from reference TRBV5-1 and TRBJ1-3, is KAGVTQTPRYLIKTRGQQVTLSCSPISGHRSVSWYQQTPGQGLQFLFEYFSETQRNKGNFPGRFSGRQFSNSRSEMNVSTLELGDSALYLCASSEGTLSGNTIYFGEGSWLTVV.

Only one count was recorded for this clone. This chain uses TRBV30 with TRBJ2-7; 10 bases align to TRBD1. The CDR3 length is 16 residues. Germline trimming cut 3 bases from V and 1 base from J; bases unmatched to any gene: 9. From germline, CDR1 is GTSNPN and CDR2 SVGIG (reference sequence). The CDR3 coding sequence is TGTGCCTGGAGAGGGACCGGGACAGGGGAATCCTACGAGCAGTACTTC. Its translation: CAWRGTGTGESYEQYF. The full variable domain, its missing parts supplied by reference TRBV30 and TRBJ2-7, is SQTIHQWPATLVQPVGSPLSLECTVEGTSNPNLYWYRQAAGRGLQLLFYSVGIGQISSEVPQNLSASRPQDRQFILSSKKLLLSDSGFYLCAWRGTGTGESYEQYFGPGTRLTVT.

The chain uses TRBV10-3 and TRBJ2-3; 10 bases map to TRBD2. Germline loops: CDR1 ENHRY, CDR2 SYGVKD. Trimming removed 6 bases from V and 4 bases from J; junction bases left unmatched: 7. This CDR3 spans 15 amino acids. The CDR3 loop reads CAIRTTAGGSDTQYF. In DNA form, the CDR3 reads TGTGCCATCAGAACCACAGCGGGAGGGTCAGATACGCAGTATTTT.

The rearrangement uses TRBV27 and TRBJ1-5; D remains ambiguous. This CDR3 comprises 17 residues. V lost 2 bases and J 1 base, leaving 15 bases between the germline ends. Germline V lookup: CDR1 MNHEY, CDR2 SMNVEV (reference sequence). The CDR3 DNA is TGTGCCAGCAGTTTAAGAGGTGGGCAAAACAGCAATCAGCCCCAGCATTTT. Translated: CASSLRGGQNSNQPQHF.